This TCR beta chain emerged from a study of blood T cell repertoires in COVID-19. Study in general: Sources were T cells, B-cell-depleted T cells, or PBMCs; the material itself was cDNA or gDNA.

About this clone itself: Other DNA sequences in the same sample also yield this CDR3.

The ends lost 6 bases at V and 6 bases at J; junction bases unmatched: 6. Germline CDR1 MDHEN, CDR2 SYDVKM. The CDR3 totals 15 residues. Seattle patients were enrolled during active infection and followed longitudinally. Methods used by the authors: Nucleated cell number was recorded as an estimate derived from reference gene primer amplification. Sequenced by immunoSEQ multiplex PCR; TCRdb stores in-frame clones only, minus some. V, J and clone size are taken as reported in that table, and D and trimming were inferred from the DNA itself. The table records a few hundred thousand clones, 82% of them present only once.

The genes are TRBV28 and TRBJ1-6, with 9 bases aligning to TRBD1. The sample was peripheral blood. This TCR was sampled from a woman of 80 years or more with COVID-19, enrolled during active disease. The CDR3 loop reads CASRLRDRVNSPLHF. The CDR3 bases are TGTGCCAGCAGACTCCGGGACAGGGTTAATTCACCCCTCCACTTT.